This TCR beta chain is drawn from a study of cytomegalovirus exposure and HLA in healthy donors. Use of 60 Vbeta and 13 Jbeta primers characterized the PCR. In the original analysis: As a later analysis found, there were 70 million to 90 million unique TCR beta chains, of which roughly 11 million were shared. Clones were sequenced by immunoSEQ multiplex PCR, and TCRdb holds only the in-frame ones, with some missing. V and J calls plus clone size are reproduced from that table; the DNA served to infer D and trimming. The sample totals around 75,000 clones. General study points: TCR beta sequences reportedly predicted most subjects' HLA-A and HLA-B alleles accurately. In vitro, a few CMV-associated chains proved specific for CMV antigens. Overall, roughly 170 TCR beta chains were annotated as cytomegalovirus-associated.

The CDR3 consists of 15 residues. CDR1 is SGHDT and CDR2 is YYEEEE in the germline V gene. Deletions cut 4 bases from V and 2 bases from J, with 13 bases between. As for this clone: Its antigen remains unidentified.

V gene TRBV5-6 combines with J gene TRBJ2-1, with D possibly matching TRBD1 (6 bases). The sequence came from a man between 45 and 60 years old in good health and CMV-seropositive. Sequences were obtained from PBMCs. As DNA, the CDR3 is TGTGCCAGCAGCCACAGGGAAAGGGCCTACAATGAGCAGTTCTTC. Translating it yields CASSHRERAYNEQFF.